These 10 T cell receptor beta chains originate from one sample sequenced in a study of CD8+CD57+ T cells in acquired aplastic anemia. Both TCR beta VDJ combination and CDR3 sequence profiling were carried out. Genomic DNA was the template for this profiling. MiXCR was run by TCRdb on the reads, yielding one entry per CDR3 protein. The sample records hundreds of thousands of distinct CDR3 sequences, around 32% being singletons. Patients who underwent sequencing had shown CD8+CD57+ cell expansion by flow cytometry. Sequencing input: sorted CD4+, CD8+, or CD8+CD57+ T cells (not recorded which) from PBMCs. These receptors were obtained from a human donor with aplastic anemia.

This clonotype was recorded many times. The chain couples TRBV20-1 to TRBJ1-1, with no clear D. The CDR3 is 11 residues long. Germline V CDR1 and CDR2: DFQATT, SNEGSKA (reference sequence). The V gene lost 3 bases and the J gene lost 2 bases, with 4 bases spanning the gap. The CDR3 sequence is CSASHNTEAFF. CDR3 in DNA: TGCAGTGCTAGTCACAACACTGAAGCTTTCTTT.

In this sample, this clonotype turned up a few times. The rearrangement joins TRBV11-1 to TRBJ2-1, with TRBD2 identical over 10 bases. There are 14 residues in the CDR3. The V gene's germline CDR1 is SGHAT and CDR2 FQDESV (reference sequence). V trimming: 2 bases; J trimming: 10 bases; junction bases outside the gene matches: 5. CDR3 amino acids: CASSLLAGVSEQFF. The CDR3 DNA is TGTGCCAGCAGCTTACTAGCGGGAGTTTCCGAGCAGTTCTTC.

This clonotype occurred many times. This chain connects TRBV15 to TRBJ1-3; D is unresolved. V shed 0 bases and J shed 4 bases, with 7 bases lying between them. This CDR3 has 14 amino acids. Germline CDR1 is LNHNV and CDR2 is YYDKDF (reference sequence). DNA of the CDR3: TGTGCCACCAGCAGAGAACTTACCGGAAACACCATATATTTT. It specifies CATSRELTGNTIYF.

The rearrangement uses TRBV4-2 and TRBJ2-1, with TRBD2 identical over 8 bases. The CDR3 is 16 residues long. The J segment lost 9 bases and the V segment lost 3 bases, leaving 13 bases of the junction unmatched. Germline V gene sequence: CDR1 LGHNA, CDR2 YNFKEQ. The CDR3 loop is CASSHITGLGSGEQFF. The CDR3 region has the DNA TGTGCCAGCAGCCACATCACGGGACTAGGGAGCGGTGAGCAGTTCTTC.

The genes are TRBV19 and TRBJ1-2; D call uncertain. Trimming stripped 0 bases from V and 1 base from J, with 6 bases between. Germline loops: CDR1 LNHDA, CDR2 SQIVND (reference sequence). The CDR3 loop spans 14 amino acids. As DNA, the CDR3 is TGTGCCAGTAGTATAGAAGGGAATAACTATGGCTACACCTTC. This sequence encodes CASSIEGNNYGYTF.

This rearrangement joins TRBV5-6 to TRBJ2-5, with a possible D match to TRBD1 (6 bases). This CDR3 comprises 13 residues. The V gene lost 5 bases and the J gene lost 2 bases, with 10 bases spanning the gap. The germline CDR1 and CDR2 sequences are SGHDT and YYEEEE. This chain's CDR3 is CASRYGQQETQYF. CDR3 bases: TGTGCCAGCAGATATGGACAGCAAGAGACCCAGTACTTC.

This clonotype was seen a handful of times. The chain employs TRBV5-5 and TRBJ2-5; D assignment may be TRBD1 or TRBD2 (7 bases each). The V gene lost 4 bases and the J gene lost 1 base, with 11 bases spanning the gap. Germline CDR1 is SGHKS and CDR2 is YYEKEE (reference sequence). This CDR3 has 14 residues. The CDR3: CASSQGGTQETQYF. DNA of the CDR3: TGTGCCAGCAGCCAGGGGGGGACCCAAGAGACCCAGTACTTC.

The chain employs TRBV12-5 and TRBJ2-7, with D possibly called TRBD1 or TRBD2 (5 bases each). Germline-derived CDR1 and CDR2 are LGHNT and FRNRAP. The CDR3 contains 15 residues. Trimming pared 0 bases from V and 5 bases from J, leaving 14 bases between. In nucleotides, the CDR3 is TGTGCTAGTGGTTTGGTATTGAGGGGAAGCGACGAGCAGTACTTC. This encodes CASGLVLRGSDEQYF.

This clonotype came up many times. The chain recombines TRBV2 with TRBJ2-2, with TRBD2 as a possible D gene (5 bases). The CDR3 runs 15 residues. V was clipped by 2 bases and J by 1 base, with 8 bases between them. Germline V lookup: CDR1 SNHLY, CDR2 FYNNEI. DNA for the CDR3: TGTGCCAGCAGTGAACTCCGGGGGAACACCGGGGAGCTGTTTTTT. Its protein product is CASSELRGNTGELFF.

As regards this clonotype: Possible read error: a much larger clone is one base away. The chain joins TRBV11-1 to TRBJ1-6; 8 bases map to TRBD1. Losses at the gene ends were 5 bases for V and 2 bases for J; bases not matched to a gene: 2. CDR1 is SGHAT and CDR2 is FQDESV in the germline V gene (reference sequence). The CDR3 contains 15 residues. The DNA for the CDR3 is TGTGCCAGCAGCAACAGGGGGGCCTATAATTCACCCCTCCACTTT. It translates to CASSNRGAYNSPLHF.